This T cell receptor (beta chain) was sequenced in a study of cytomegalovirus exposure and HLA in healthy donors. Only one count was recorded for this clone. Its cognate antigen is unknown. Germline CDR1 MNHEY, CDR2 SMNVEV (reference sequence). V was cut by 2 bases and J by 4 bases, with 15 bases left in between. The CDR3 runs to 16 residues. Study-wide points: In vitro experiments confirmed that three CMV-associated chains were specific for CMV antigens. There were over 150 TCR beta chains listed as cytomegalovirus-associated. A prior analysis recorded that most TCR beta V segments were productive about 90% or about 30% of the time.

The PCR made use of 60 Vbeta and 13 Jbeta primers. Clones were sequenced by immunoSEQ multiplex PCR, and TCRdb holds only the in-frame ones, with some missing. Of 200,000 or so clones listed, about three quarters were seen once; the top ten hold approximately 2%. Input material: PBMCs. The receptor was derived from a woman in her twenties or thirties in good health and CMV-seropositive. The chain links TRBV27 to TRBJ1-3, with a weak D call TRBD1 (5 bases). The CDR3 sequence is CASSLATGGTGNTIYF. The CDR3, as DNA: TGTGCCAGCAGTTTAGCCACGGGAGGGACCGGAAACACCATATATTTT.